This TCR beta chain was sequenced in a study of Ad26.COV2.S vaccination and SARS-CoV-2 variants. Treatment in this sample: over 15 received Ad26.COV2.S at low or high dose, single or two shots; about 5 received placebo; per-sample allocation not given. Day 63 following the first vaccine or placebo injection was when the samples were taken. V lost 0 bases to trimming and J lost 7 bases; unmatched junction nucleotides: 8. Germline assignment: CDR1 LGHDT and CDR2 YNNKEL (reference sequence). The CDR3 loop spans 17 amino acids. The count of this clone is one. The table came from immunoSEQ multiplex PCR; TCRdb's copy has only in-frame clones and leaves some out. The profile shows 350,000 to 400,000 clones, about 85% of them singletons.

The clonotype originates from a person aged 18-60 years who received the Ad26.COV2.S COVID-19 vaccine or a placebo. The input for sequencing was peripheral blood, taken in a trial of Ad26.COV2.S vaccine versus placebo. The V call is TRBV3-1 (or the pseudogene TRBV3-2), the J call TRBJ1-4; TRBD1 aligns across 10 bases. CDR3 sequence (DNA): TGTGCCAGCAGCCAAGACTATCCGGGACAGGGGATTGAAAAACTGTTTTTT. It encodes CASSQDYPGQGIEKLFF.